This TCR beta chain derives from a study of shared clonotypes between healthy human individuals. Study-level information: Donor composition was a couple of women and a few men, aged 18 to 49. Study-wide results and caveats: In general, naive subsets displayed greater estimated richness than memory subsets did. Non-shared clonotypes were found to have lower generation probabilities than the clonotypes that were shared by all four of the sorted-subset donors. Only blood was sampled, and tissue TCR repertoires likely differ from blood ones.

Comment on this clone: As yet, its antigen is unknown.

Germline values: CDR1 SEHNR, CDR2 FQNEAQ (reference sequence). The CDR3 length is 15 residues. Trimming left V 5 bases short and J 9 bases short, with 17 bases between. Clones were read by immunoSEQ multiplex PCR, and TCRdb kept only the in-frame ones, dropping some. The sample lists 2,500,000 or so clones, 90% to 95% occurring once. This TCR was recovered from a man younger than 35 in good health. Specimen: naive CD4+ T cells sorted from blood. Indicated subset: CD45RA+ positively selected. The rearrangement uses TRBV7-9 and TRBJ1-6, with D possibly being TRBD1 (5 bases). CDR3 nucleotide sequence: TGTGCCAGCAGCCGGGGACTTGAAGGGATTTCACCCCTCCACTTT. Translating it yields CASSRGLEGISPLHF.